The 30 T cell receptor beta chains given below trace back to one sample, sequenced in a study of molecular identifiers for immune sequencing clone quantification. MiXCR was run by TCRdb on the PCR reads, yielding one entry per CDR3 protein. Among 250,000 to 350,000 distinct CDR3 sequences listed, roughly 23% were seen once. Sample: naive CD8+ T cells from blood, with Jurkat cell RNA spiked in. As for subset: FACS-sorted CD8+CD4-CCR7+CD45RA+ naive T cells. All receptors come from a human donor in good health. Some libraries in this study had Jurkat cell RNA spiked in.

This clonotype has at least ten counts. The chain links TRBV20-1 to TRBJ1-1; D is possibly TRBD1 (5 bases). Germline assignment: CDR1 DFQATT and CDR2 SNEGSKA (reference sequence). The CDR3 is made up of 15 amino acids. V was pared by 0 bases and J by 5 bases, with 16 bases between. CDR3: CSARDPNQGNTEAFF. The CDR3 DNA reads TGCAGTGCTAGAGACCCGAATCAGGGTAATACTGAAGCTTTCTTT.

This chain joins TRBV6-2 or TRBV6-3 and TRBJ2-5; perhaps D is TRBD1 or TRBD2 (5 bases each). Per germline, CDR1 MNHEY and CDR2 SVGEGT. CDR3 size: 14 residues. Trimming took off 6 bases at V and 3 bases at J, with 14 bases between the two ends. CDR3 region: CASRPGTIKETQYF. CDR3 in DNA: TGTGCCAGCAGACCCGGGACCATAAAAGAGACCCAGTACTTC.

This sequence joins TRBV6-1 and TRBJ2-7; perhaps TRBD2 as D (5 bases). Germline V gives CDR1 MNHNS, CDR2 SASEGT. The CDR3 sequence is 15 residues long. V was pared by 1 base and J by 2 bases, with 12 bases between. CDR3: CASSEELLAAYEQYF. The CDR3 coding sequence is TGTGCCAGCAGTGAAGAGCTGCTAGCCGCCTACGAGCAGTACTTC.

This clonotype has ten or more counts. The J gene is TRBJ2-3, the V gene TRBV7-8; the match to TRBD2 covers 15 bases. This CDR3 has 17 amino acids. The V segment lost 5 bases and the J segment 2 bases; nucleotides outside the gene matches: 5. The V gene's germline CDR1 is SGHVS and CDR2 FQNEAQ. The CDR3 bases are TGTGCCAGCAGCCCGGGACTAGCGGGGGGATCCACAGATACGCAGTATTTT. This translates into CASSPGLAGGSTDTQYF.

This chain connects TRBV6-5 to TRBJ2-7; 8 nucleotides match TRBD1. The ends lost 0 bases at V and 5 bases at J; junction bases unmatched: 6. There are 15 residues in the CDR3. Per germline, CDR1 MNHEY and CDR2 SVGAGI. The chain's CDR3 is CASSYSGDRSDEQYF. The CDR3 DNA follows: TGTGCCAGCAGTTACTCCGGGGACAGGAGCGACGAGCAGTACTTC.

This clonotype was found many times. This chain joins TRBV6-1 and TRBJ2-2, with D hard to call. The germline V gene encodes CDR1 MNHNS and CDR2 SASEGT. Trimming left V 7 bases short and J 0 bases short, with 3 bases between. The CDR3 is 12 amino acids. CDR3 in DNA: TGTGCCAGCATTACGAACACCGGGGAGCTGTTTTTT. It translates to CASITNTGELFF.

Comments on this clonotype: This may come from a read error, since a much larger clone is one base off. The gene calls are TRBV6-2 or TRBV6-3 and TRBJ1-1, with 7 bases that match TRBD1. CDR1 and CDR2 from the germline V gene are MNHEY and SVGEGT. This CDR3 spans 14 amino acids. With V trimmed by 11 bases and J by 5 bases, 14 bases remained unmatched. Here the CDR3 DNA reads TGTGCCGGCAAAACTTACCCGACAGGGACTGAAGCTTTCTTT. This codes for CAGKTYPTGTEAFF.

This clonotype has at least ten counts. V gene TRBV28 combines with J gene TRBJ2-1; no reliable D call. The germline V gene has CDR1 MDHEN and CDR2 SYDVKM. V dropped 3 bases and J dropped 6 bases, with 24 bases sitting between them. The CDR3 extends over 18 amino acids. In DNA form, the CDR3 reads TGTGCCAGCAGTTTGAGTCTTAGTGGACCACACCACAGCAATGAGCAGTTCTTC. Amino acids: CASSLSLSGPHHSNEQFF.

This clonotype was seen many times. The CDR3 here is CASSPSLGEQFF. Here the CDR3 DNA reads TGTGCCAGCAGTCCTTCCCTGGGGGAGCAGTTCTTC. The genes are TRBV12-3 or TRBV12-4 and TRBJ2-1; D ambiguous. The V gene lost 5 bases and the J gene lost 10 bases, with 12 bases spanning the gap. The CDR3 runs 12 residues.

Ten or more counts support this clonotype. The rearrangement uses TRBV10-2 and TRBJ2-7; D is ambiguous. Trimming took 7 bases from V and 5 from J, leaving 18 bases between them. There are 14 residues in the CDR3. Per the germline V gene, CDR1 is WSHSY and CDR2 is SAAADI. The CDR3: CASTLSAGPNEQYF. In DNA form, the CDR3 reads TGCGCCAGCACCCTCTCGGCTGGCCCCAACGAGCAGTACTTC.

This clonotype has a handful of counts. V is TRBV6-5 and J is TRBJ2-7, with a tentative D call TRBD2 (6 bases). V was cut by 0 bases and J by 9 bases, with 12 bases left in between. CDR1 is MNHEY and CDR2 is SVGAGI in the germline V gene. The CDR3 spans 13 residues. The CDR3 sequence is CASSYSEGQWQYF. The CDR3 nucleotides are TGTGCCAGCAGTTACTCGGAGGGGCAGTGGCAGTACTTC.

Remarks on this clonotype: The CDR3 end shows no conserved phenylalanine or tryptophan, and so a read error is likely. V usage is TRBV6-6 and J usage is TRBJ2-1; perhaps TRBD1 as D (5 bases). Germline V CDR1 and CDR2: MNHNY, SVGAGI (reference sequence). The V end lost 6 bases, the J end lost 6 bases, and 21 bases lay between the germline ends. The CDR3 runs to 16 residues. CDR3 residues: CASSTPDTQPGNEQFS. CDR3 nucleotide sequence: TGTGCCAGCAGCACGCCGGACACCCAACCGGGCAATGAGCAGTTCTCC.

Comments on this clonotype: A clone one base away is much larger, so this may be a read error. The chain couples TRBV15 to TRBJ1-5; D is ambiguous. Germline CDR1 LNHNV, CDR2 YYDKDF (reference sequence). The CDR3 extends over 14 amino acids. CDR3 region: CATSRIEINQPRHF. The CDR3 DNA sequence: TGTGCCACCAGCAGAATCGAAATCAATCAGCCCCGGCATTTT.

Of note for this clonotype: This clone may be a read error of a much larger clone one base away. J is TRBJ2-7 and V is TRBV5-1; 7 bases map to TRBD2. There are 15 residues in the CDR3. Germline values: CDR1 SGHRS, CDR2 YFSETQ. CDR3 DNA sequence: TGCGCCAGCAGCCCCCGGGGGGAGCTTCCCTACGGGCAGTACTTC. Its translation: CASSPRGELPYGQYF.

This clonotype was recorded many times. The J gene is TRBJ2-7, the V gene TRBV30; D is unclear. The V gene lost 2 bases and the J gene lost 6 bases, with 11 bases spanning the gap. Germline V gene lookup returns CDR1 GTSNPN and CDR2 SVGIG (reference sequence). The CDR3 runs to 12 residues. The CDR3 DNA reads TGTGCCTGGAGTCCCATTGGCGCCGAGCAGTACTTC. Translated, it gives CAWSPIGAEQYF.

This clonotype was seen ten or more times. The chain joins TRBV27 to TRBJ2-5; 8 positions match TRBD2. CDR1 is MNHEY and CDR2 is SMNVEV in the germline V gene (reference sequence). V lost 6 bases, J lost 0 bases, and 9 bases stayed unmatched. This CDR3 comprises 16 residues. The chain's CDR3 is CASRGLRGGYQETQYF. CDR3 nucleotides: TGTGCCAGCAGGGGCCTCCGGGGGGGGTACCAAGAGACCCAGTACTTC.

There are many counts of this clonotype. The rearrangement uses TRBV19 and TRBJ2-7, with D tentatively TRBD1 (5 bases). The CDR3 runs to 13 residues. CDR1 is LNHDA and CDR2 is SQIVND in the germline V gene (reference sequence). Trimming took off 4 bases at V and 1 base at J, with 8 bases between the two ends. This CDR3 is CASSKDTSYEQYF. In nucleotides, the CDR3 is TGTGCCAGTAGTAAGGACACTTCCTACGAGCAGTACTTC.

The CDR3 DNA reads TGTGCCAGCAGTTTGCCCCCCCCAGGATACGAGCAGTACTTC. Its protein is CASSLPPPGYEQYF. The V and J genes are TRBV28 and TRBJ2-7, with D unresolved. The CDR3 has 14 amino acids. V lost 3 bases and J 4 bases, leaving 13 bases between the germline ends. Germline CDR1 reads MDHEN; CDR2 reads SYDVKM.

This clonotype has a count of ten or more. This chain links TRBV6-6 with TRBJ2-1; the D call may be TRBD1 or TRBD2 (6 bases each). The CDR3 spans 11 residues. The germline CDR1 and CDR2 sequences are MNHNY and SVGAGI (reference sequence). V was pared by 6 bases and J by 8 bases, with 8 bases between. The CDR3 loop is CASRRGDEQFF. DNA of the CDR3: TGTGCCAGCAGAAGGGGGGATGAGCAGTTCTTC.

This clonotype has a count of ten or more. This chain uses TRBV15 with TRBJ2-5; the D gene is possibly TRBD2 (6 bases). There are 14 residues in the CDR3. Deletions cut 1 base from V and 2 bases from J, with 8 bases between. Germline CDR1 LNHNV, CDR2 YYDKDF (reference sequence). In DNA, the CDR3 is TGTGCCACCAGCAGAGTTCGGGGGCAAGAGACCCAGTACTTC. Translated: CATSRVRGQETQYF.

Details on this clonotype: A much more abundant neighbour one base away suggests this may be a read error. V and J are TRBV6-5 and TRBJ2-3, with 12 positions matching TRBD1. The CDR3 totals 16 residues. Germline V gives CDR1 MNHEY, CDR2 SVGAGI. With V trimmed by 5 bases and J by 3 bases, 6 bases remained unmatched. The CDR3 coding sequence is TGTGCCAGCAGTGGTGCGGGACAGGGGGCGACAGATACGCAGTATTTT. Translating gives CASSGAGQGATDTQYF.

This clonotype came up many times. The chain recombines TRBV7-2 with TRBJ1-5, with no clear D. The CDR3 is made up of 15 amino acids. Germline lookup yields CDR1 SGHTA and CDR2 FQGNSA. V was trimmed by 0 bases and J by 0 bases, leaving 6 bases between them. DNA for the CDR3: TGTGCCAGCAGCTTAGCGAGGGCTAGCAATCAGCCCCAGCATTTT. Its protein product is CASSLARASNQPQHF.

This clonotype was detected many times. This chain links TRBV12-3 or TRBV12-4 with TRBJ2-5; D gene uncertain. This CDR3 has 12 residues. With 3 bases removed from V and 5 bases from J, the gap between germline ends came to 7 bases. The CDR3 region has the DNA TGTGCCAGCAGTTTTTACCCGGAGACCCAGTACTTC. It specifies CASSFYPETQYF.

Details on this clonotype: Being one base from a much bigger clone, this may be a read error. This chain connects TRBV19 to TRBJ2-5; 8 bases are shared with TRBD1. The CDR3 covers 14 residues. V was clipped by 1 base and J by 9 bases; unmatched bases: 7. From germline, CDR1 is LNHDA and CDR2 SQIVND (reference sequence). The CDR3 nucleotides read TGTGCCAGTAGTATAGGGGACAGGACGGAGGCCCAGTACTTC. Translated, it gives CASSIGDRTEAQYF.

J is TRBJ2-3 and V is TRBV29-1, with a weak D call TRBD2 (7 bases). V was trimmed by 1 base and J by 2 bases, leaving 16 bases between them. This CDR3 is 16 amino acids long. Germline V gene lookup returns CDR1 SQVTM and CDR2 ANQGSEA. The CDR3 loop reads CSVEGWGGKYTDTQYF. The CDR3 nucleotides are TGCAGCGTTGAAGGTTGGGGGGGCAAGTACACAGATACGCAGTATTTT.

Ten or more counts support this clonotype. This rearrangement joins TRBV6-6 to TRBJ1-1; weak D call: TRBD1 (6 bases). The CDR3 is 15 residues long. The germline V gene encodes CDR1 MNHNY and CDR2 SVGAGI (reference sequence). Trimming left V 5 bases short and J 1 base short, with 14 bases between. The CDR3 reads CASSKQGAANTEAFF. CDR3 bases: TGTGCCAGCAGTAAACAGGGTGCAGCGAACACTGAAGCTTTCTTT.

The chain couples TRBV4-3 to TRBJ2-7; 7 nucleotides agree with TRBD2. The V segment lost 1 base and the J segment 0 bases; nucleotides outside the gene matches: 6. Germline loops: CDR1 LGHNA, CDR2 YSLEER. The CDR3 is 16 residues long. The CDR3 nucleotides are TGCGCCAGCAGCCAAGCTTGGCGGGGGAGCTCCTACGAGCAGTACTTC. Protein product: CASSQAWRGSSYEQYF.

This clonotype was counted ten times or more. V gene TRBV27 combines with J gene TRBJ1-2, with D tentatively TRBD1 (6 bases). V was cut by 0 bases and J by 6 bases, with 11 bases left in between. The CDR3 sequence is 14 residues long. Germline V gene lookup returns CDR1 MNHEY and CDR2 SMNVEV (reference sequence). The CDR3 here is CASSLSGAGNGYTF. The CDR3 DNA follows: TGTGCCAGCAGTTTATCGGGGGCCGGCAATGGCTACACCTTC.

This clonotype was observed many times. V usage is TRBV20-1 and J usage is TRBJ2-7; 9 nucleotides agree with TRBD2. Per the germline V gene, CDR1 is DFQATT and CDR2 is SNEGSKA (reference sequence). This CDR3 contains 16 residues. The ends lost 3 bases at V and 2 bases at J; junction bases unmatched: 11. DNA of the CDR3: TGCAGTGCTAGGGTCCCTAGCGGGAATACCCCCTACGAGCAGTACTTC. As protein: CSARVPSGNTPYEQYF.

This chain connects TRBV6-2 or TRBV6-3 to TRBJ1-1; maybe TRBD1 (6 bases). There are 13 residues in the CDR3. The ends were cut back, 10 bases at V and 1 base at J, with 13 bases in the middle. Per the germline V gene, CDR1 is MNHEY and CDR2 is SVGEGT. Here the CDR3 reads CATSWTANTEAFF. The CDR3 coding sequence is TGTGCCACCTCCTGGACAGCGAACACTGAAGCTTTCTTT.